By sample share, the clone carrying this TCR beta chain is medium-sized (0.01 to 0.1%). Antigen unknown. The sample comes from a study of spatial heterogeneity in lung cancer. Study-wide background: Alpha-chain sequences were detected in numbers that were consistently lower than beta-chain sequences. Overall study findings and caveats: It was found that expanded intratumoral alpha and beta TCR counts tracked tumor mutation counts.

TCRdb passed the 5' RACE reads through MiXCR, listing each CDR3 protein once. The data contain about 9,200 distinct CDR3 sequences, 2.9% of them singletons. This sample's time point: sample taken at primary tumor resection. Between the trimmed V and J ends, which lost 4 bases and 4 bases, there was a span of 6 bases. CDR3 size: 12 residues. The germline gives CDR1 SGHTA, CDR2 FQGNSA. The rearrangement joins TRBV7-2 to TRBJ2-3, with a weak D call TRBD2 (5 bases). This TCR came from a male donor with early-stage non-small cell lung cancer. Sequencing used lung tumor tissue, obtained at surgery. The CDR3 sequence: CASSSGADTQYF. The CDR3 bases are TGTGCCAGCAGCTCCGGGGCAGATACGCAGTATTTT. The variable domain in full, completed from reference TRBV7-2 and TRBJ2-3, reads GAGVSQSPSNKVTEKGKDVELRCDPISGHTALYWYRQSLGQGLEFLIYFQGNSAPDKSGLPSDRFSAERTGGSVSTLTIQRTQQEDSAVYLCASSSGADTQYFGPGTRLTVL.